A single TCR beta chain is shown here with its context. The data were taken from a study of blood T cell repertoires in COVID-19. Study information: Researchers got acute and convalescent COVID-19 samples from the United States, Italy and Spain.

How the authors handled the data: Researchers report that nucleated cell counts were estimated from reference gene primer amplification. TCRdb's copy holds only in-frame clones and misses some; the assay was immunoSEQ multiplex PCR. D and trimming were read from the DNA, whereas the V and J calls and clone size are those reported in that table. This sample carries a few hundred thousand clones, roughly 88% of them seen once, and the ten largest clones take approximately 0.8%. This clonotype was sampled from a woman aged 25 to 39 with acute or convalescent COVID-19. Input material: peripheral blood.

The CDR3 region has the DNA TGTGCCAGCACTACTTTACAGGGTGTCGGCAATCAGCCCCAGCATTTT. This translates into CASTTLQGVGNQPQHF. The chain employs TRBV27 and TRBJ1-5, with D maybe TRBD1 (6 bases). CDR1 is MNHEY and CDR2 is SMNVEV in the germline V gene (reference sequence). Trimming removed 7 bases from V and 2 bases from J, with 18 bases in between. CDR3 length: 16 residues.